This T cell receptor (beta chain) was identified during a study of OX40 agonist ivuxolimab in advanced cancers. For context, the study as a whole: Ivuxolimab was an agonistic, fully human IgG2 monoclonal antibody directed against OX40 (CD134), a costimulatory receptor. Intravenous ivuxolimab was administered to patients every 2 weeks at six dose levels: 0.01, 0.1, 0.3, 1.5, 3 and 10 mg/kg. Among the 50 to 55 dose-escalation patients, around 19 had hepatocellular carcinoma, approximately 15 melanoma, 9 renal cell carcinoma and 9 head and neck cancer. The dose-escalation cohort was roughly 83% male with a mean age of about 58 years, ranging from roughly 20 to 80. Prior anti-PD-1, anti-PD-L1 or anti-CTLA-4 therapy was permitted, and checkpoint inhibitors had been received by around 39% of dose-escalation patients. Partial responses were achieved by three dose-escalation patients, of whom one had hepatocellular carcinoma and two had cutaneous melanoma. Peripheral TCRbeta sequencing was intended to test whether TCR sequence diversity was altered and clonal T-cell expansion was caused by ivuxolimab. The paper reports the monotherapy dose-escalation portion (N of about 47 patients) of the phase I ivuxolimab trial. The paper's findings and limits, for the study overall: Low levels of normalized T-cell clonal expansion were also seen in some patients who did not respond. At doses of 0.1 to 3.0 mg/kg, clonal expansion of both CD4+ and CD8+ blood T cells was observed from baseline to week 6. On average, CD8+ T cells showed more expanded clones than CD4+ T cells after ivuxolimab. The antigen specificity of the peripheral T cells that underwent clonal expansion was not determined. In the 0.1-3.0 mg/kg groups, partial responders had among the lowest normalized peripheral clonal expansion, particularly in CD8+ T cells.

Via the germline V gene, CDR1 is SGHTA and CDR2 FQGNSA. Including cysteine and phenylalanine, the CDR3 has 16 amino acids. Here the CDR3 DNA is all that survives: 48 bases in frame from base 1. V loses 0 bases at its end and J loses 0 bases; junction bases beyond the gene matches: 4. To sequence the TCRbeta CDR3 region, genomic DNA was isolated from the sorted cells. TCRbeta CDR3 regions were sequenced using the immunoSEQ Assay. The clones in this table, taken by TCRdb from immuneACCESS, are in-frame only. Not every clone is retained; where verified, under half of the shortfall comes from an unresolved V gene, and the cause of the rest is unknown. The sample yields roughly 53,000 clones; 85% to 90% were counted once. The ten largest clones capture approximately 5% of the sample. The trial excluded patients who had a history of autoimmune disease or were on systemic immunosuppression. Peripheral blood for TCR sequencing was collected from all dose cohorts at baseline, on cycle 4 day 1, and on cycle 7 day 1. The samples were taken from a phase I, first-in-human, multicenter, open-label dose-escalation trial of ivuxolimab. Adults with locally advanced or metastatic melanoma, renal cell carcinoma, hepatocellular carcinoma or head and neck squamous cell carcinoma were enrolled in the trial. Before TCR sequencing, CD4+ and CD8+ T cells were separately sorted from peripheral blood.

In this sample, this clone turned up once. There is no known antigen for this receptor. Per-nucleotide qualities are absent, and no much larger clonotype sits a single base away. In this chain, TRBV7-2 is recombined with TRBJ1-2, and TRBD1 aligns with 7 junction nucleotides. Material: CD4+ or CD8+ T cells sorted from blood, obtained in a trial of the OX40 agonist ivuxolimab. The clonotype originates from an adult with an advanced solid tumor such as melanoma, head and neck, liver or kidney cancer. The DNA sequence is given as TGTGCCAGCAGCTTAGCAGGACAGGTTTCTAACTATGGCTACACCTTC. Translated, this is CASSLAGQVSNYGYTF.